This T cell receptor (beta chain) was documented in a study of blood T cell repertoires in COVID-19. Study-level background: Whether acute or convalescent, the COVID-19 samples came from the United States, Italy and Spain. Nucleic acid was either cDNA or gDNA, and it came from T cells, B-cell-depleted T cells, or PBMCs.

Study processing details: Reference gene primer amplification gave nucleated cell count estimates. Data came from immunoSEQ multiplex PCR; TCRdb stores just in-frame clones and leaves some out. V and J calls and clone size follow that table, whereas D and trimming were derived from the DNA. The table shows 250,000 to 300,000 clones, with around nine tenths occurring only once. The germline V and J ends were trimmed by 4 bases and 3 bases, with 19 bases remaining between them. The CDR3 has 16 amino acids. The germline V gene has CDR1 MNHEY and CDR2 SMNVEV (reference sequence). The sequence derives from a woman aged 55-70 years with acute or convalescent COVID-19. The rearrangement joins TRBV27 to TRBJ2-7; possible D gene TRBD2, 6 bases. Material for sequencing was peripheral blood. The CDR3 sequence is CASSSQDGGDSYEQYF. CDR3 nucleotides: TGTGCCAGCAGTTCCCAGGACGGAGGGGATAGCTACGAGCAGTACTTC.